One TCR beta chain is described in this entry. Its antigen remains unknown. This entry belongs to a study of CD8+ T cells in alopecia areata. Study-wide results and caveats: Sequencing of scalp samples also includes resident alphabeta T cells from normal skin. Scalp and blood samples kept many expanded lesional clones throughout tofacitinib.

V lost 4 bases and J lost 6, with 14 bases in between. CDR1 is SGHDT, CDR2 YYEEEE, per germline. This CDR3 spans 13 amino acids. Indicated treatment: oral pan-JAK inhibitor, 5-10 mg twice daily. Sequencing templates came from extracted RNA that was reverse transcribed into cDNA. Generated by immunoSEQ multiplex PCR, the TCRdb table keeps only in-frame clones and is missing some. The data show roughly 140,000 clones, with roughly four fifths seen just once and 20% to 25% held by the top ten. Here the sequenced sample was CD8+ T cells sorted from blood, taken at week 4, from a patient treated with tofacitinib. This receptor was obtained from a human donor with alopecia areata. This rearrangement joins TRBV5-6 to TRBJ2-7, with D hard to call. The CDR3 DNA follows: TGTGCCAGCAGCCCCTCCCCGGGCGGCGAGCAGTACTTC. This gives the protein CASSPSPGGEQYF.